These 30 T cell receptor beta chains were all obtained from the same sample, sequenced in a study of T cell responses to AZD1222 COVID-19 vaccine. Assay: immunoSEQ multiplex PCR; the TCRdb copy retains only in-frame clones and omits some. The table shows 130,000 to 150,000 clones, with 91% occurring only once. The starting material was peripheral blood, obtained on day 0 of AZD1222 vaccination. The receptors here all came from an adult in good health.

V gene TRBV5-6 combines with J gene TRBJ2-5; perhaps TRBD1 as D (8 bases). V was cut by 2 bases and J by 6 bases, with 17 bases left in between. The CDR3 is made up of 15 amino acids. Germline V gene data show CDR1 as SGHDT and CDR2 as YYEEEE. The CDR3 here is CASSFQGQGGQTQYF. The CDR3 DNA sequence: TGTGCCAGCAGCTTTCAAGGACAGGGAGGGCAGACCCAGTACTTC.

This chain links TRBV6-6 with TRBJ2-5; D is perhaps TRBD2 (5 bases). The germline gives CDR1 MNHNY, CDR2 SVGAGI (reference sequence). This CDR3 is 12 amino acids long. V shed 8 bases and J shed 2 bases, with 9 bases lying between them. CDR3 bases: TGTGCCAGCGGGAGCCGGCAAGAGACCCAGTACTTC. Its translation: CASGSRQETQYF.

The gene calls are TRBV7-8 and TRBJ1-1, with D possibly TRBD1 on 6 matching bases. Per the germline V gene, CDR1 is SGHVS and CDR2 is FQNEAQ. V was pared by 3 bases and J by 5 bases, with 13 bases between. The CDR3 sequence is 14 residues long. The CDR3 region is CASSFGTRGTEAFF. CDR3 DNA sequence: TGTGCCAGCAGCTTTGGGACGAGGGGGACTGAAGCTTTCTTT.

This clone has a single count. The CDR3, as DNA: TGTGCCAGCAGCTTGGAGACAGGGACCTATGGCTACACCTTC. This sequence encodes CASSLETGTYGYTF. The chain uses TRBV7-2 and TRBJ1-2; 7 nucleotides match TRBD1. There are 14 residues in the CDR3. Unmatched junction bases numbered 5, after V lost 3 bases and J lost 4 bases. Germline-derived CDR1 and CDR2 are SGHTA and FQGNSA.

The rearrangement links TRBV28 to TRBJ1-1; D perhaps matches TRBD1 (5 bases). V lost 4 bases, J lost 3 bases, and 9 bases lay in between. The germline CDR1 and CDR2 sequences are MDHEN and SYDVKM. The CDR3 is 13 residues long. In nucleotides, the CDR3 is TGTGCCAGCAGTTGGGGCTCCGACACTGAAGCTTTCTTT. Protein sequence: CASSWGSDTEAFF.

The chain joins TRBV7-2 to TRBJ1-4; maybe TRBD1 (5 bases). The CDR3 extends over 14 amino acids. V was shortened by 3 bases and J by 5 bases, with 10 bases between the two germline ends. Germline lookup yields CDR1 SGHTA and CDR2 FQGNSA. CDR3 nucleotides: TGTGCCAGCAGCTTGGGGAAGGGGAATGAAAAACTGTTTTTT. This translates into CASSLGKGNEKLFF.

The rearrangement uses TRBV24-1 and TRBJ2-7, with D maybe TRBD2 (5 bases). Germline V gene lookup returns CDR1 KGHDR and CDR2 SFDVKD. V lost 2 bases and J lost 7, with 20 bases in between. This CDR3 contains 16 residues. CDR3 in DNA: TGTGCCACCAGTGATTGTAAGGACGGGAAGCTCTGTGAGCAGTACTTC. Protein sequence: CATSDCKDGKLCEQYF.

The V and J genes are TRBV9 and TRBJ2-5; D ambiguous. Deletions cut 4 bases from V and 3 bases from J, with 4 bases between. The germline V gene has CDR1 SGDLS and CDR2 YYNGEE. The CDR3 is 11 residues long. The CDR3 DNA sequence: TGTGCCAGCAGCTACGAAGAGACCCAGTACTTC. It encodes CASSYEETQYF.

The V call is TRBV7-2, the J call TRBJ2-3; unclear D gene. Germline values: CDR1 SGHTA, CDR2 FQGNSA. The CDR3 has 15 residues. Trimming took off 3 bases at V and 2 bases at J, with 12 bases between the two ends. The CDR3: CASSLRRIDTDTQYF. CDR3 nucleotide sequence: TGTGCCAGCAGCTTGCGACGCATCGACACAGATACGCAGTATTTT.

The V and J genes are TRBV5-1 and TRBJ1-1, with a possible D match to TRBD1 (6 bases). Trimming shortened V by 1 base and J by 5 bases, and 15 bases separated the two germline ends. Germline-derived CDR1 and CDR2 are SGHRS and YFSETQ. This CDR3 has 15 amino acids. The CDR3 DNA is TGCGCCAGCAGCTTGCTGGGGGCCAGCGCGACTGAAGCTTTCTTT. Translating gives CASSLLGASATEAFF. Based on the CDR3 plus reference TRBV5-1 and TRBJ1-1, the full variable domain is KAGVTQTPRYLIKTRGQQVTLSCSPISGHRSVSWYQQTPGQGLQFLFEYFSETQRNKGNFPGRFSGRQFSNSRSEMNVSTLELGDSALYLCASSLLGASATEAFFGQGTRLTVV.

This chain joins TRBV7-2 and TRBJ2-7; 10 positions match TRBD2. The germline V gene encodes CDR1 SGHTA and CDR2 FQGNSA. This CDR3 comprises 19 residues. The junction had 16 bases not matched to a gene; V was cut back by 3 bases and J by 2 bases. CDR3 sequence reads: CASSLGLGGSGRNTYEQYF. In nucleotides, the CDR3 is TGTGCCAGCAGCTTGGGTCTTGGGGGTAGCGGGAGGAATACCTACGAGCAGTACTTC.

This chain links TRBV10-1 with TRBJ1-2; D is undetermined. V lost 1 base and J lost 4, with 19 bases in between. This CDR3 comprises 17 residues. Germline CDR1 is WNHNN and CDR2 is SYGVQD (reference sequence). CDR3 amino acids: CASSEYLGSARGYGYTF. The DNA for the CDR3 is TGCGCCAGCAGTGAGTATCTGGGATCCGCTCGCGGCTATGGCTACACCTTC.

The genes are TRBV7-2 and TRBJ2-7, with 12 bases identical to TRBD2. Looked up from germline, CDR1 is SGHTA and CDR2 is FQGNSA. This CDR3 is built from 15 residues. V was clipped by 5 bases and J by 2 bases; unmatched bases: 4. The CDR3 reads CASSLLAGGAYEQYF. In nucleotides, the CDR3 is TGTGCCAGCAGCCTCCTAGCGGGGGGGGCCTACGAGCAGTACTTC.

The chain couples TRBV2 to TRBJ2-2; no reliable D call. Germline V gene sequence: CDR1 SNHLY, CDR2 FYNNEI. V shed 7 bases and J shed 1 base, with 10 bases lying between them. The CDR3 is made up of 14 amino acids. CDR3 bases: TGTGCCAGCAAGCCAGCTTGGAACACCGGGGAGCTGTTTTTT. Its translation is CASKPAWNTGELFF.

This clone was picked up one time. J is TRBJ1-2 and V is TRBV6-5; TRBD1 might be the D (6 bases). Germline CDR1 MNHEY, CDR2 SVGAGI. The CDR3 spans 14 residues. V dropped 6 bases and J dropped 8 bases, with 19 bases sitting between them. DNA of the CDR3: TGTGCCAGCAGGGTGACCCGGGGGGCGGAAGGCTACACCTTC. Its translation: CASRVTRGAEGYTF.

The chain is built from TRBV6-2 or TRBV6-3 and TRBJ2-3; no firm D call. Germline loops: CDR1 MNHEY, CDR2 SVGEGT. The CDR3 contains 12 residues. V dropped 0 bases and J dropped 11 bases, with 9 bases sitting between them. The CDR3 DNA sequence: TGTGCCAGCAGTTACTCGGGAAGCCGGCAGTATTTT. It encodes CASSYSGSRQYF.

V gene TRBV28 combines with J gene TRBJ2-2; D gene ambiguous. V was trimmed by 4 bases and J by 5 bases, leaving 11 bases between them. There are 14 residues in the CDR3. CDR1 is MDHEN and CDR2 is SYDVKM in the germline V gene. CDR3 nucleotide sequence: TGTGCCAGCAGTTATCTACCGGAGACCGGGGAGCTGTTTTTT. Its protein is CASSYLPETGELFF.

V is TRBV7-9 and J is TRBJ1-1; D not resolved. The CDR3 covers 13 residues. Germline V gives CDR1 SEHNR, CDR2 FQNEAQ (reference sequence). Between the trimmed V and J ends, which lost 1 base and 8 bases, there was a span of 11 bases. DNA of the CDR3: TGTGCCAGCAGCTTAGTATCCCTGCCAGAAGCTTTCTTT. It translates to CASSLVSLPEAFF.

This clone was counted once. This chain joins TRBV5-1 and TRBJ2-3, with D perhaps TRBD1 or TRBD2 (5 bases each). V shed 0 bases and J shed 2 bases, with 16 bases lying between them. Germline V gives CDR1 SGHRS, CDR2 YFSETQ. The CDR3 spans 17 residues. CDR3 sequence: CASSLAGPGSSTDTQYF. The DNA of the CDR3 is TGCGCCAGCAGCTTGGCGGGGCCAGGGAGTTCCACAGATACGCAGTATTTT.

The genes are TRBV7-2 and TRBJ2-3; 8 bases match TRBD2. Per germline, CDR1 SGHTA and CDR2 FQGNSA. This CDR3 has 15 residues. Trimming at V came to 4 bases and at J to 5 bases, leaving 8 bases not matched to a gene. CDR3 in amino acids: CASSSGGAGGDTQYF. CDR3 nucleotide sequence: TGTGCCAGCAGCTCCGGAGGGGCGGGGGGAGATACGCAGTATTTT. The full variable domain, its missing parts supplied by reference TRBV7-2 and TRBJ2-3, is GAGVSQSPSNKVTEKGKDVELRCDPISGHTALYWYRQSLGQGLEFLIYFQGNSAPDKSGLPSDRFSAERTGGSVSTLTIQRTQQEDSAVYLCASSSGGAGGDTQYFGPGTRLTVL.

The chain uses TRBV7-9 and TRBJ1-1; no clear D. CDR3 length equals 13 residues. Trimming shortened V by 4 bases and J by 2 bases, and 8 bases separated the two germline ends. CDR1 SEHNR and CDR2 FQNEAQ come from the germline V gene (reference sequence). CDR3 amino acids: CASSSQSNTEAFF. The CDR3 DNA is TGTGCCAGCAGCTCTCAGAGTAACACTGAAGCTTTCTTT.

This rearrangement joins TRBV19 to TRBJ2-2, with D perhaps TRBD2 (6 bases). The CDR3 length is 14 residues. The V end lost 7 bases, the J end lost 5 bases, and 14 bases lay between the germline ends. CDR1 is LNHDA and CDR2 is SQIVND in the germline V gene (reference sequence). For the CDR3, the DNA is TGTGCCAGTAATCCGGGAGATAATACCGGGGAGCTGTTTTTT. Translated: CASNPGDNTGELFF.

V is TRBV11-2 and J is TRBJ1-5; D might be TRBD1 (6 bases). The V gene's germline CDR1 is SGHAT and CDR2 FQNNGV. Deletions cut 6 bases from V and 0 bases from J, with 15 bases between. There are 16 residues in the CDR3. The CDR3: CASSITRDTSNQPQHF. The CDR3 region has the DNA TGTGCCAGCAGTATAACCCGGGACACTAGCAATCAGCCCCAGCATTTT.

Details on this clone: The sample holds other DNA sequences that translate to the same CDR3. The rearrangement joins TRBV9 to TRBJ2-1; D is undetermined. The ends were cut back, 3 bases at V and 0 bases at J, with 10 bases in the middle. Germline V lookup: CDR1 SGDLS, CDR2 YYNGEE. This CDR3 comprises 15 residues. CDR3 amino acids: CASSASGSSYNEQFF. The CDR3, as DNA: TGTGCCAGCAGCGCCTCAGGAAGCTCCTACAATGAGCAGTTCTTC.

The chain joins TRBV5-1 to TRBJ2-5; tentative D call: TRBD2 (6 bases). Looked up from germline, CDR1 is SGHRS and CDR2 is YFSETQ. The CDR3 extends over 14 amino acids. Trimming removed 0 bases from V and 5 bases from J, with 11 bases in between. The CDR3 spells CASSLEGLGETQYF. CDR3 nucleotide sequence: TGCGCCAGCAGCTTGGAGGGACTCGGCGAGACCCAGTACTTC.

This clone was picked up one time. The rearrangement uses TRBV7-9 and TRBJ2-3; no clear D. The V gene's germline CDR1 is SEHNR and CDR2 FQNEAQ (reference sequence). V was trimmed by 9 bases and J by 5 bases, leaving 9 bases between them. The CDR3 extends over 11 amino acids. The CDR3 DNA reads as TGTGCCAGTTTTATTAGAGATACGCAGTATTTT. Translated, it gives CASFIRDTQYF.

The gene calls are TRBV9 and TRBJ2-7, with a weak D call TRBD2 (5 bases). The germline gives CDR1 SGDLS, CDR2 YYNGEE. Trimming stripped 3 bases from V and 5 bases from J, with 9 bases between. The CDR3 loop spans 12 amino acids. CDR3 DNA sequence: TGTGCCAGCAGCGCCTACGGGGACGAGCAGTACTTC. Encoded protein: CASSAYGDEQYF.

The gene calls are TRBV7-2 and TRBJ1-1; TRBD1 might be the D (5 bases). The CDR3 loop spans 14 amino acids. Between the trimmed V and J ends, which lost 1 base and 4 bases, there was a span of 10 bases. Germline CDR1 and CDR2: SGHTA and FQGNSA. The CDR3 region is CASSLGGEATEAFF. CDR3 DNA: TGTGCCAGCAGCTTAGGAGGGGAGGCCACTGAAGCTTTCTTT.

V is TRBV27 and J is TRBJ1-1, with 7 bases fitting TRBD1. Germline-derived CDR1 and CDR2 are MNHEY and SMNVEV (reference sequence). V lost 5 bases, J lost 5 bases, and 8 bases stayed unmatched. The CDR3 sequence is 14 residues long. CDR3 DNA sequence: TGTGCCAGCAGTATACACAGGGGAGTAACTGAAGCTTTCTTT. This translates into CASSIHRGVTEAFF.

This clone was counted a few times. CDR3 sequence reads: CAASSGQGAEEQFF. The CDR3 DNA follows: TGTGCCGCCTCCTCTGGTCAGGGGGCAGAAGAGCAGTTCTTC. The J gene is TRBJ2-1, the V gene TRBV6-4; TRBD1 matches 8 bases. This CDR3 has 14 amino acids. Per the germline V gene, CDR1 is MRHNA and CDR2 is SNTAGT. V lost 11 bases to trimming and J lost 10 bases; unmatched junction nucleotides: 16.